This T cell receptor (beta chain) was found in a study of read filtering for tumor transcriptome and immune sequencing. Study conclusions and caveats: Without single-read clonotypes, shared clonotype proportions correlated more between IR-seq and RNA-seq. RNA-seq captured clonotypes less deeply and reliably than IR-seq. About four fifths of IR-seq clonotypes had a single read, yet these held about 3.5% of reads.

Every patient had bone marrow sampled while the disease was active. From 350 to 500 ng of RNA, a library with molecular barcoded alpha/delta and beta/gamma adaptors was made. In TCRdb, the reads were re-called with MiXCR into one record per CDR3 protein. The sample consists of 40,000 or so distinct CDR3 sequences, 13% to 15% of them appearing once. This clonotype was seen only a few times. Its antigen remains unknown. This receptor was obtained from a donor aged 40 or older with multiple myeloma. The sequencing input was a population of CD138-negative cells sorted from bone marrow.

CDR3 sequence reads: CASGRGTGSYEQYF. CDR3 nucleotides: TGTGCCAGCGGCCGGGGGACAGGGTCCTACGAGCAGTACTTC. This sequence joins TRBV3-1 and TRBJ2-7, with TRBD1 matching 9 bases. V gave up 8 bases and J gave up 1 base; unmatched junction bases: 6. This CDR3 is built from 14 residues. The V gene's germline CDR1 is LGHDT and CDR2 YNNKEL (reference sequence).